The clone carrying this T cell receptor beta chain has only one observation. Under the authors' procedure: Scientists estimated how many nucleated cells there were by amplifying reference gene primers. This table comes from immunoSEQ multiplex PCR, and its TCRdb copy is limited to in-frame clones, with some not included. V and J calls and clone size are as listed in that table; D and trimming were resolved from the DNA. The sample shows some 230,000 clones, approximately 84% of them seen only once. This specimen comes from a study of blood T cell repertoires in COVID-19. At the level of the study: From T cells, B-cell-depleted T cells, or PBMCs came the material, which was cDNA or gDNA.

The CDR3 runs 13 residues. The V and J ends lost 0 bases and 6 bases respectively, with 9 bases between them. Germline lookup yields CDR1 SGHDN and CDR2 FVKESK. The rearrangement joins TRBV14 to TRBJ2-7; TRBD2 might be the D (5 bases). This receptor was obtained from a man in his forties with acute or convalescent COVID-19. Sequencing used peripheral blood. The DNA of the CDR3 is TGTGCCAGCAGCCAAGAACTAGTCGTCGAGCAGTACTTC. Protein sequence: CASSQELVVEQYF.